Listed below are T cell receptor beta chains from one sample, sequenced in a study of blood T cell repertoires in COVID-19. The assay was immunoSEQ multiplex PCR, and TCRdb's table has in-frame clones only and misses some. Among about 80,000 clones listed, 70% to 90% were seen once. Sample: peripheral blood. The origin of the receptors is a woman older than 75 with active or convalescent COVID-19. The CDR3 runs from the conserved cysteine through the conserved F or W. A D gene is named only where the DNA matches it firmly. Only some rows state a clone size, as once, few, many or a class for expanded clones.

cdr3_aa: CASSFVRGASQPQHF
cdr3_nt: TGTGCCAGCAGTTTCGTTCGGGGGGCTAGTCAGCCCCAGCATTTT
v_call: TRBV28
cdr3_length: 15
j_call: TRBJ1-5
d_call: .
clone_size: .

cdr3_aa: CAWRLGGEQYF
cdr3_nt: TGTGCCTGGAGACTAGGGGGCGAGCAGTACTTC
v_call: TRBV30
cdr3_length: 11
j_call: TRBJ2-7
d_call: .
clone_size: .

cdr3_aa: CAISAGQGYGYTF
cdr3_nt: TGTGCCATCAGTGCCGGACAGGGCTATGGCTACACCTTC
v_call: TRBV10-3
cdr3_length: 13
j_call: TRBJ1-2
d_call: TRBD1
clone_size: .

cdr3_aa: CASRVTGKRSYEQYF
cdr3_nt: TGTGCCAGCAGGGTAACAGGGAAAAGGTCCTACGAGCAGTACTTC
v_call: TRBV6-6
cdr3_length: 15
j_call: TRBJ2-7
d_call: .
clone_size: .

cdr3_aa: CASGLVRGEMGTEAFF
cdr3_nt: TGTGCTAGTGGTTTGGTACGGGGGGAGATGGGCACTGAAGCTTTCTTT
v_call: TRBV12-5
cdr3_length: 16
j_call: TRBJ1-1
d_call: .
clone_size: .

cdr3_aa: CASSQEKGRGGNTGELFF
cdr3_nt: TGCGCCAGCAGCCAAGAGAAGGGCCGCGGGGGCAACACCGGGGAGCTGTTTTTT
v_call: TRBV4-1
cdr3_length: 18
j_call: TRBJ2-2
d_call: .
clone_size: .

cdr3_aa: CAISELRRSQETQYF
cdr3_nt: TGTGCCATCAGTGAACTCCGGCGGAGCCAAGAGACCCAGTACTTC
v_call: TRBV10-3
cdr3_length: 15
j_call: TRBJ2-5
d_call: .
clone_size: .

cdr3_aa: CATSRAGLRNTGELFF
cdr3_nt: TGTGCCACCAGCAGGGCCGGGTTGCGGAACACCGGGGAGCTGTTTTTT
v_call: TRBV15
cdr3_length: 16
j_call: TRBJ2-2
d_call: .
clone_size: few

cdr3_aa: CASSLVRGGRGADTQYF
cdr3_nt: TGTGCCAGCAGCTTAGTCCGGGGGGGCCGGGGGGCAGATACGCAGTATTTT
v_call: TRBV7-8
cdr3_length: 17
j_call: TRBJ2-3
d_call: TRBD2
clone_size: .

cdr3_aa: CASSSLAGRGQGALHF
cdr3_nt: TGCGCCAGCAGCTCTCTAGCAGGCAGGGGCCAGGGAGCCCTCCACTTT
v_call: TRBV4-3
cdr3_length: 16
j_call: TRBJ1-6
d_call: .
clone_size: .

cdr3_aa: CASSKRAAYSWDTQYF
cdr3_nt: TGTGCCAGCAGCAAAAGAGCGGCGTACTCCTGGGATACGCAGTATTTT
v_call: TRBV21-1
cdr3_length: 16
j_call: TRBJ2-3
d_call: .
clone_size: .

cdr3_aa: CATSDSGRVFEQYF
cdr3_nt: TGTGCCACCAGTGATTCCGGGAGGGTTTTCGAGCAGTACTTC
v_call: TRBV24-1
cdr3_length: 14
j_call: TRBJ2-7
d_call: TRBD2
clone_size: .

cdr3_aa: CASSLPGSSQETQYF
cdr3_nt: TGTGCCAGCAGTTTACCAGGCAGTTCCCAAGAGACCCAGTACTTC
v_call: TRBV28
cdr3_length: 15
j_call: TRBJ2-5
d_call: .
clone_size: .

cdr3_aa: CASSLRSLAPGQGESSYNSPLHF
cdr3_nt: TGTGCCAGTAGTCTCCGCAGCCTAGCCCCGGGACAGGGGGAGAGCTCCTATAATTCACCCCTCCACTTT
v_call: TRBV19
cdr3_length: 23
j_call: TRBJ1-6
d_call: TRBD1
clone_size: few

cdr3_aa: CASSLGPGQGPYEQYF
cdr3_nt: TGTGCCAGCAGCTTGGGGCCGGGACAGGGGCCCTACGAGCAGTACTTC
v_call: TRBV5-5
cdr3_length: 16
j_call: TRBJ2-7
d_call: TRBD1
clone_size: .

cdr3_aa: CASSLFGTAYEQYF
cdr3_nt: TGTGCCAGCAGCCTTTTCGGGACAGCCTACGAGCAGTACTTC
v_call: TRBV5-5
cdr3_length: 14
j_call: TRBJ2-7
d_call: TRBD1
clone_size: few

cdr3_aa: CSVESFGEKLFF
cdr3_nt: TGCAGCGTTGAATCGTTCGGGGAAAAACTGTTTTTT
v_call: TRBV29-1
cdr3_length: 12
j_call: TRBJ1-4
d_call: .
clone_size: few

cdr3_aa: CASSPQGQGNQPQHF
cdr3_nt: TGTGCCAGCAGTCCACAGGGGCAGGGCAATCAGCCCCAGCATTTT
v_call: TRBV28
cdr3_length: 15
j_call: TRBJ1-5
d_call: TRBD1
clone_size: .